This TCR beta chain was obtained from a study of PD-1 blockade in classical Hodgkin lymphoma. The assay was immunoSEQ multiplex PCR, and TCRdb's table has in-frame clones only and misses some. The sample has 9,000 to 13,000 clones, around four fifths seen once; the top ten hold nearly 5.5%. Relapses following autologous stem cell transplantation were seen in all patients, with brentuximab vedotin exposure varying. The V gene end was trimmed by 4 bases and the J gene end by 5 bases; junction bases not matched to a gene: 7. The CDR3 covers 15 residues. CDR1 and CDR2 (germline): MNHNS, SASEGT. This clonotype was obtained from a human donor with classical Hodgkin lymphoma. Source: peripheral blood mononuclear cells (PBMCs), taken before the second cycle of nivolumab. The chain uses TRBV6-1 and TRBJ2-5; 10 bases agree with TRBD1. The DNA for the CDR3 is TGTGCCAGCAGTGCCGACAGGGGGCGCGTGGAGACCCAGTACTTC. It yields the protein CASSADRGRVETQYF.